This T cell receptor beta chain was found in a study of breast tumors, draining lymph nodes, adjacent tissues. Study results and caveats: Findings are consistent with lymph node origin and intratumoral expansion of most tumor T cells. Tumor TCR diversity was below lymph nodes but above nontumor tissue. Luminal-like breast cancer showed significantly greater tumor-nontumor repertoire similarity than basal-like breast cancer did.

TCRdb reanalysed the multiplex PCR reads using MiXCR and keeps one entry per CDR3 protein. The repertoire has approximately 170,000 distinct CDR3 sequences, 30% to 35% of them found once; the top ten carry 4.3%. Breast cancer patients provided tissue from their axillary draining lymph nodes. CDR1 and CDR2 from the germline V gene are LGHDT and YNNKEL (reference sequence). CDR3 length: 19 amino acids. Trimming cost V 0 bases and J 8 bases, with 26 bases left between them. This clonotype was detected ten times or more. The antigen is unknown. This chain uses TRBV3-1 with TRBJ1-3; D remains ambiguous. Material: axillary lymph node tissue. This TCR was recovered from a female donor with breast cancer. Some clones in this sample may be carry-over from other donors' samples. CDR3 nucleotides: TGTGCCAGCAGCCAAGACCCGGTCTCGTACATCCTCCAGGAACACACCATATATTTT. Translated: CASSQDPVSYILQEHTIYF.